Listed here are 19 T cell receptor beta chains from one sample, sequenced in a study of beta chain features in type 1 diabetes. Findings and caveats of the study: TCRB CDR3 length was moderately but significantly reduced in all four CD4+ subsets of Type 1 diabetes patients.

The isolated RNA, all of it, was reverse transcribed, so expressed TCRB transcripts were what got sequenced. The assay was immunoSEQ multiplex PCR, and TCRdb's table has in-frame clones only and misses some. The sample includes some 160,000 clones, approximately 9.1% seen only once; the top ten take 0.7%. Their recognized antigens are unknown. Sequenced: central memory CD4+ T cells from blood. All receptors derive from a woman in her 30s with type 1 diabetes.

This clone was observed a few times. This sample includes further DNA sequences coding for the same CDR3. The V gene is TRBV27, the J gene TRBJ2-3; D not certain. V gave up 2 bases and J gave up 1 base, with 4 bases separating them. Per the germline V gene, CDR1 is MNHEY and CDR2 is SMNVEV (reference sequence). This CDR3 is built from 13 residues. CDR3: CASSLRGTDTQYF. In DNA form, the CDR3 reads TGTGCCAGCAGTTTACGGGGCACAGATACGCAGTATTTT.

V is TRBV7-2 and J is TRBJ2-7; possibly TRBD1 for D (6 bases). V was clipped by 3 bases and J by 2 bases, with 14 bases between them. CDR1 is SGHTA, CDR2 FQGNSA, per germline. This CDR3 is built from 15 residues. The CDR3 reads CASSFSGRGPYEQYF. CDR3 in DNA: TGTGCCAGCAGCTTCTCCGGCAGGGGACCCTACGAGCAGTACTTC.

This clone was observed a handful of times. CDR3 sequence reads: CASTLAGGSTDTQYF. The CDR3 DNA reads TGTGCCAGCACCCTAGCGGGGGGTAGCACAGATACGCAGTATTTT. The chain has TRBV6-1 and TRBJ2-3; 11 nucleotides agree with TRBD2. Germline V gives CDR1 MNHNS, CDR2 SASEGT. The CDR3 covers 15 residues. Unmatched junction bases numbered 3, after V lost 7 bases and J lost 0 bases.

In its sample, this clone was seen a few times. The chain is built from TRBV18 and TRBJ2-1; 8 nucleotides align to TRBD2. This CDR3 has 14 residues. The trim removed 1 base at V and 8 bases at J, leaving 4 bases unmatched. CDR1 is KGHSH and CDR2 is LQKENI in the germline V gene. The CDR3 nucleotides read TGTGCCAGCTCACCACTAGCGGGAATGGATGAGCAGTTCTTC. Its protein is CASSPLAGMDEQFF.

The chain combines TRBV7-3 with TRBJ2-1; D might be TRBD1 (6 bases). Trimming stripped 5 bases from V and 5 bases from J, with 16 bases between. Germline assignment: CDR1 SGHTA and CDR2 FQGTGA. CDR3 size: 15 residues. The CDR3 DNA reads TGTGCCAGCAGCGTAAACAGGGACATTAACAATGAGCAGTTCTTC. It translates to CASSVNRDINNEQFF.

The chain recombines TRBV19 with TRBJ2-6; 8 bases map to TRBD1. Germline loops: CDR1 LNHDA, CDR2 SQIVND (reference sequence). The length of the CDR3 is 17 residues. The J segment lost 4 bases and the V segment lost 3 bases, leaving 8 bases of the junction unmatched. The CDR3 here is CASSMRQGASGANVLTF. In nucleotides, the CDR3 is TGTGCCAGTAGTATGCGGCAGGGGGCATCGGGGGCCAACGTCCTGACTTTC.

This clone was counted only a few times. The V call is TRBV5-1, the J call TRBJ1-1; no reliable D call. Germline CDR1 reads SGHRS; CDR2 reads YFSETQ. Trimming removed 0 bases from V and 4 bases from J, with 13 bases in between. CDR3 length: 15 amino acids. CDR3 sequence (DNA): TGCGCCAGCAGCTTGGGACCAGGTCACGGCACTGAAGCTTTCTTT. This encodes CASSLGPGHGTEAFF.

The genes are TRBV2 and TRBJ2-7; D remains ambiguous. V lost 7 bases and J 2 bases, leaving 9 bases between the germline ends. Germline CDR1 is SNHLY and CDR2 is FYNNEI. This CDR3 has 12 residues. The CDR3 loop reads CASTEAAYEQYF. Here the CDR3 DNA reads TGTGCCAGCACTGAGGCGGCCTACGAGCAGTACTTC. Complete variable domain (other parts from reference TRBV2 and TRBJ2-7): EPEVTQTPSHQVTQMGQEVILRCVPISNHLYFYWYRQILGQKVEFLVSFYNNEISEKSEIFDDQFSVERPDGSNFTLKIRSTKLEDSAMYFCASTEAAYEQYFGPGTRLTVT.

This clone was seen more than once but under ten times. The V call is TRBV7-8, the J call TRBJ1-1; no definite D call. Trimming shortened V by 2 bases and J by 0 bases, and 7 bases separated the two germline ends. Germline loops: CDR1 SGHVS, CDR2 FQNEAQ. The CDR3 is 14 residues long. CDR3 in DNA: TGTGCCAGCAGCTTACGGGAGATGAACACTGAAGCTTTCTTT. Translating gives CASSLREMNTEAFF. The entire variable domain, with the rest obtained from reference TRBV7-8 and TRBJ1-1, is as follows: GAGVSQSPRYKVAKRGQDVALRCDPISGHVSLFWYQQALGQGPEFLTYFQNEAQLDKSGLPSDRFFAERPEGSVSTLKIQRTQQEDSAVYLCASSLREMNTEAFFGQGTRLTVV.

Remarks on this clone: The sample has other DNA sequences that encode this CDR3 too. This chain connects TRBV9 to TRBJ2-1, with 8 bases matching TRBD2. Germline loops: CDR1 SGDLS, CDR2 YYNGEE. V lost 4 bases and J lost 3; bases outside the gene matches: 9. The CDR3 is 16 residues long. The CDR3 reads CASSPGLAGIYNEQFF. The CDR3 bases are TGTGCCAGCAGCCCGGGGCTAGCGGGTATCTACAATGAGCAGTTCTTC.

J is TRBJ1-2 and V is TRBV28, with 9 bases fitting TRBD1. Germline V CDR1 and CDR2: MDHEN, SYDVKM. CDR3 length: 14 amino acids. The junction had 4 bases not matched to a gene; V was cut back by 5 bases and J by 3 bases. CDR3 nucleotide sequence: TGTGCCAGCAGTACCCGGACAGGGGACTATGGCTACACCTTC. Translated: CASSTRTGDYGYTF.

This clone was recorded a few times. J is TRBJ1-2 and V is TRBV7-9, with 9 bases lining up with TRBD1. Per the germline V gene, CDR1 is SEHNR and CDR2 is FQNEAQ (reference sequence). Trimming cost V 3 bases and J 3 bases; bases outside gene matches: 5. CDR3 length: 15 amino acids. Here the CDR3 DNA reads TGTGCCAGCAGCTTGGGACAGGGTAGCGACTATGGCTACACCTTC. Amino acids: CASSLGQGSDYGYTF.

The chain links TRBV2 to TRBJ2-5; 13 nucleotides line up with TRBD2. CDR1 is SNHLY, CDR2 FYNNEI, per germline. The CDR3 totals 15 residues. V was clipped by 11 bases and J by 5 bases; unmatched bases: 11. The CDR3 reads CARSLAGGPWETQYF. CDR3 in DNA: TGTGCCCGATCACTAGCGGGAGGGCCCTGGGAGACCCAGTACTTC.

This clone has more than one count but fewer than ten. V is TRBV10-3 and J is TRBJ2-1; D not certain. The CDR3 sequence is 11 residues long. The germline CDR1 and CDR2 sequences are ENHRY and SYGVKD. V was cut by 11 bases and J by 0 bases, with 5 bases left in between. CDR3 loop: CAASSYNEQFF. The CDR3 DNA reads as TGTGCCGCGAGCTCCTACAATGAGCAGTTCTTC.

This rearrangement joins TRBV29-1 to TRBJ1-4; D unresolved. Trimming shortened V by 4 bases and J by 5 bases, and 17 bases separated the two germline ends. Per germline, CDR1 SQVTM and CDR2 ANQGSEA. The CDR3 has 15 amino acids. CDR3 nucleotide sequence: TGCAGCGTTGTCTTCACTCGTCCGGAGAATGAAAAACTGTTTTTT. This gives the protein CSVVFTRPENEKLFF.

The chain is built from TRBV30 and TRBJ1-5, with D hard to call. CDR1 and CDR2 from the germline V gene are GTSNPN and SVGIG (reference sequence). With 2 bases removed from V and 4 bases from J, the gap between germline ends came to 9 bases. The CDR3 contains 13 residues. The CDR3: CAWSFGENQPQHF. The CDR3 nucleotides are TGTGCCTGGAGTTTCGGGGAAAATCAGCCCCAGCATTTT.

This clone was detected only a few times. The CDR3 loop is CSARDPTGQYF. CDR3 coding DNA: TGCAGTGCTAGAGATCCAACGGGACAGTATTTT. The V call is TRBV20-1, the J call TRBJ2-3; TRBD2 is a possible D gene (5 bases). This CDR3 is 11 amino acids long. Germline CDR1 and CDR2: DFQATT and SNEGSKA (reference sequence). V gave up 0 bases and J gave up 12 bases, with 10 bases separating them.

This clone was seen a few times. The chain recombines TRBV10-2 with TRBJ1-1; D gene unclear. Germline V gene sequence: CDR1 WSHSY, CDR2 SAAADI. This CDR3 region has 13 residues. V was trimmed by 6 bases and J by 0 bases, leaving 8 bases between them. The CDR3 DNA follows: TGCGCCAGCAGCGTTAGTGTGAACACTGAAGCTTTCTTT. Protein sequence: CASSVSVNTEAFF.

The chain couples TRBV5-4 to TRBJ2-3; TRBD2 matches 7 bases. Germline V gene sequence: CDR1 SGHNT, CDR2 YYREEE (reference sequence). V lost 4 bases and J lost 1; bases outside the gene matches: 3. This CDR3 has 14 residues. CDR3 amino acids: CASSLREGTDTQYF. DNA of the CDR3: TGTGCCAGCAGCCTACGGGAGGGCACAGATACGCAGTATTTT.